This T cell receptor (beta chain) was observed in a study of shared clonotypes between healthy human individuals. Overall study context: Each donor's CD4 naive and CD4 memory cells filled three plates apiece, CD8 naive two, and CD8 memory one.

Germline V gives CDR1 MDHEN, CDR2 SYDVKM. CDR3 size: 11 residues. V lost 2 bases to trimming and J lost 13 bases, with 11 bases between them. On this clone: Its specificity is not known.

Broader study findings: Rarefaction gave evidence that sorted-subset sequencing remained incomplete despite large depth.

Per the study methods: Filtering was not the same, since immunoSEQ gave junction-only sequences without quality scores. Clones were read by immunoSEQ multiplex PCR, and TCRdb kept only the in-frame ones, dropping some. Clone size and the V and J calls come from that table; the DNA yielded D and trimming. The sample has 800,000 to 1,200,000 clones, around 78% seen once. This receptor was taken from a man aged 18-30 years in good health. Some clones in this sample may be carry-over from other donors' samples. Sequencing input: memory CD4+ T cells from PBMCs. The subset was: CD45RA-negative fraction. J is TRBJ2-5 and V is TRBV28, with a possible D match to TRBD2 (5 bases). The CDR3 loop is CASSLRRDWYF. CDR3 in DNA: TGTGCCAGCAGTTTAAGACGGGATTGGTACTTC.